The 23 T cell receptor beta chains given below trace back to one sample, sequenced in a study of lymphopenia after photon versus proton radiotherapy. Here immunoSEQ multiplex PCR was the method, and the copy in TCRdb shows in-frame clones only, minus some. In the table there are around 30,000 clones, about 88% of which are singletons. Here the sequenced sample was peripheral blood, taken from a patient treated with proton-based radiotherapy. The receptors originated from a woman aged 70-85 years with pancreatic cancer. Some clones in this sample may be carry-over from other donors' samples.

This clone was counted a single time. The genes are TRBV27 and TRBJ1-2; the D gene is possibly TRBD1 (5 bases). The length of the CDR3 is 14 residues. CDR1 MNHEY and CDR2 SMNVEV come from the germline V gene (reference sequence). The V gene lost 5 bases and the J gene lost 1 base, with 11 bases spanning the gap. The CDR3 spells CASSPGGGNYGYTF. DNA of the CDR3: TGTGCCAGCAGTCCGGGTGGGGGTAACTATGGCTACACCTTC.

This chain joins TRBV6-1 and TRBJ2-2, with a weak D call TRBD1 (5 bases). The CDR3 is 13 amino acids. The germline CDR1 and CDR2 sequences are MNHNS and SASEGT. Trimming shortened V by 4 bases and J by 6 bases, and 9 bases separated the two germline ends. This CDR3 reads CASSATGAGELFF. The DNA for the CDR3 is TGTGCCAGCAGTGCAACAGGAGCCGGGGAGCTGTTTTTT.

The sample holds one count of this clone. This chain uses TRBV5-1 with TRBJ2-7; 8 bases match TRBD1. The germline gives CDR1 SGHRS, CDR2 YFSETQ. CDR3 size: 16 residues. V lost 2 bases and J lost 1; bases outside the gene matches: 8. CDR3 bases: TGCGCCAGCAGCTTATACAGGGGGGACTCATCCTACGAGCAGTACTTC. Amino acid sequence: CASSLYRGDSSYEQYF.

The chain links TRBV11-2 to TRBJ2-1; a possible D gene is TRBD2 (6 bases). The V end lost 1 base, the J end lost 0 bases, and 10 bases lay between the germline ends. Germline loops: CDR1 SGHAT, CDR2 FQNNGV. CDR3 size: 16 residues. CDR3 loop: CASSLVYGSSYNEQFF. The CDR3 nucleotides are TGTGCCAGCAGCTTAGTGTACGGGAGCTCCTACAATGAGCAGTTCTTC.

The chain recombines TRBV18 with TRBJ2-7; 9 bases line up with TRBD1. The CDR3 spans 15 residues. Per the germline V gene, CDR1 is KGHSH and CDR2 is LQKENI. V lost 6 bases, J lost 2 bases, and 8 bases stayed unmatched. The CDR3 is CASSASGTGTYEQYF. The CDR3 nucleotides are TGTGCCAGCTCCGCCTCCGGGACAGGGACCTACGAGCAGTACTTC.

The chain uses TRBV5-1 and TRBJ2-3; the D gene is possibly TRBD2 (7 bases). CDR1 and CDR2 from the germline V gene are SGHRS and YFSETQ. This CDR3 contains 15 residues. The V gene lost 4 bases and the J gene lost 6 bases, with 18 bases spanning the gap. The CDR3 DNA reads TGCGCCAGCAGCCCTTCGGGGGGCTCCGCGGATACGCAGTATTTT. Its protein is CASSPSGGSADTQYF.

The rearrangement uses TRBV7-2 and TRBJ2-5; D is perhaps TRBD2 (5 bases). Germline V gene lookup returns CDR1 SGHTA and CDR2 FQGNSA. CDR3 length equals 11 residues. The ends were cut back, 4 bases at V and 11 bases at J, with 11 bases in the middle. The CDR3 coding sequence is TGTGCCAGCAGCTACGAGTGGGAGCAGTACTTC. It specifies CASSYEWEQYF. Together with reference TRBV7-2 and TRBJ2-5, the CDR3 gives the full variable domain: GAGVSQSPSNKVTEKGKDVELRCDPISGHTALYWYRQSLGQGLEFLIYFQGNSAPDKSGLPSDRFSAERTGGSVSTLTIQRTQQEDSAVYLCASSYEWEQYFGPGTRLLVL.

The chain links TRBV7-2 to TRBJ1-3, with D perhaps matching TRBD1 (5 bases). The germline V and J ends were trimmed by 2 bases and 4 bases, with 18 bases remaining between them. The CDR3 has 17 residues. Germline V gene sequence: CDR1 SGHTA, CDR2 FQGNSA. CDR3: CASSLTTVIRGGNTIYF. DNA of the CDR3: TGTGCCAGCAGCTTAACAACGGTCATAAGGGGAGGAAACACCATATATTTT. Combining the CDR3 with reference TRBV7-2 and TRBJ1-3 gives the whole variable domain GAGVSQSPSNKVTEKGKDVELRCDPISGHTALYWYRQSLGQGLEFLIYFQGNSAPDKSGLPSDRFSAERTGGSVSTLTIQRTQQEDSAVYLCASSLTTVIRGGNTIYFGEGSWLTVV.

V usage is TRBV20-1 and J usage is TRBJ2-1; possible D gene TRBD1, 6 bases. The CDR3 is 11 residues long. V was trimmed by 6 bases and J by 5 bases, leaving 8 bases between them. CDR1 is DFQATT and CDR2 is SNEGSKA in the germline V gene (reference sequence). The CDR3 DNA reads TGCAGTGCCGCAGGGGACAATGAGCAGTTCTTC. This gives the protein CSAAGDNEQFF.

The J gene is TRBJ2-2, the V gene TRBV28, with 9 bases aligning to TRBD1. This CDR3 spans 15 amino acids. V gave up 2 bases and J gave up 6 bases; unmatched junction bases: 4. CDR1 and CDR2 from the germline V gene are MDHEN and SYDVKM. The CDR3 region has the DNA TGTGCCAGCAGTTTAAGGACAGGGGTTGCCGGGGAGCTGTTTTTT. This gives the protein CASSLRTGVAGELFF. The variable domain in full, with the rest retrieved from reference TRBV28 and TRBJ2-2, is DVKVTQSSRYLVKRTGEKVFLECVQDMDHENMFWYRQDPGLGLRLIYFSYDVKMKEKGDIPEGYSVSREKKERFSLILESASTNQTSMYLCASSLRTGVAGELFFGEGSRLTVL.

This sequence joins TRBV7-6 and TRBJ2-3; TRBD2 aligns across 7 bases. CDR3 length: 14 residues. Germline CDR1 and CDR2: SGHVS and FNYEAQ. V shed 3 bases, J shed 6 bases, and the junction held 6 bases outside the gene matches. CDR3 in DNA: TGTGCCAGCAGCTTTGGGGGGGGGATGGATACGCAGTATTTT. Encoded protein: CASSFGGGMDTQYF.

The chain joins TRBV19 to TRBJ2-3; 9 nucleotides agree with TRBD1. With V trimmed by 5 bases and J by 4 bases, 4 bases remained unmatched. There are 14 residues in the CDR3. CDR1 and CDR2 from the germline V gene are LNHDA and SQIVND (reference sequence). The chain's CDR3 is CASSFDRGADTQYF. In DNA, the CDR3 is TGTGCCAGTAGTTTTGACAGGGGGGCAGATACGCAGTATTTT.

V is TRBV7-8 and J is TRBJ2-1, with 10 nucleotides matching TRBD1. There are 16 residues in the CDR3. J gave up 9 bases and V 0 bases, and 8 bases lay outside the gene matches. Per the germline V gene, CDR1 is SGHVS and CDR2 is FQNEAQ. CDR3 amino acids: CASSLARTGGWGEQFF. The CDR3 region has the DNA TGTGCCAGCAGCTTAGCTCGGACAGGGGGTTGGGGTGAGCAGTTCTTC.

In this sample, this clone turned up a few times. This rearrangement joins TRBV9 to TRBJ2-3; D perhaps matches TRBD1 (5 bases). The V end lost 4 bases, the J end lost 3 bases, and 15 bases lay between the germline ends. This CDR3 has 15 amino acids. Germline-derived CDR1 and CDR2 are SGDLS and YYNGEE. The CDR3 is CASSRSRDLTDTQYF. The CDR3 nucleotides are TGTGCCAGCAGCAGAAGCAGGGATCTGACAGATACGCAGTATTTT.

V usage is TRBV9 and J usage is TRBJ1-1; maybe TRBD1 (6 bases). Trimming removed 3 bases at V and 4 bases at J, with 13 bases between. Germline assignment: CDR1 SGDLS and CDR2 YYNGEE. The CDR3 spans 14 residues. The CDR3: CASSAADRPTEAFF. The CDR3 coding sequence is TGTGCCAGCAGCGCGGCAGACAGGCCCACTGAAGCTTTCTTT.

The V and J genes are TRBV30 and TRBJ1-5, with D tentatively TRBD1 (6 bases). The V end was cut by 3 bases, the J end by 2 bases, with 11 bases between. This CDR3 contains 14 residues. In germline, CDR1 is GTSNPN, CDR2 SVGIG (reference sequence). Here the CDR3 DNA reads TGTGCCTGGAGGGGGGCAGGGGGCAATCAGCCCCAGCATTTT. It translates to CAWRGAGGNQPQHF.

This clone was counted only a few times. V usage is TRBV10-1 and J usage is TRBJ2-2, with a tentative D call TRBD2 (5 bases). Germline CDR1 reads WNHNN; CDR2 reads SYGVQD (reference sequence). The CDR3 spans 14 residues. The V and J ends lost 5 bases and 0 bases respectively, with 7 bases between them. Here the CDR3 reads CASSREPNTGELFF. The CDR3 coding sequence is TGCGCCAGCAGTCGGGAACCGAACACCGGGGAGCTGTTTTTT.

Concerning this clone itself: Other DNA sequences within the sample encode an identical CDR3. This sequence joins TRBV5-1 and TRBJ2-5; D may be TRBD2 (6 bases). CDR1 and CDR2 (germline): SGHRS, YFSETQ. The CDR3 totals 14 residues. Trimming stripped 0 bases from V and 2 bases from J, with 8 bases between. The CDR3 region is CASSLGRGQETQYF. CDR3 nucleotide sequence: TGCGCCAGCAGCTTGGGCCGGGGGCAAGAGACCCAGTACTTC.

The V call is TRBV5-5, the J call TRBJ1-3; D unresolved. The CDR3 is made up of 15 amino acids. Trimming removed 4 bases from V and 0 bases from J, with 11 bases in between. The germline V gene encodes CDR1 SGHKS and CDR2 YYEKEE (reference sequence). The CDR3 sequence: CASSRTFPSGNTIYF. CDR3 nucleotides: TGTGCCAGCAGCCGGACCTTTCCCTCTGGAAACACCATATATTTT.

The V call is TRBV28, the J call TRBJ1-5; D unresolved. The V end was cut by 7 bases, the J end by 7 bases, with 17 bases between. The CDR3 has 14 amino acids. The germline CDR1 and CDR2 sequences are MDHEN and SYDVKM. The CDR3 coding sequence is TGTGCCAGCACCTTAAACTTGGTGGGGCAGCCCCAGCATTTT. It encodes CASTLNLVGQPQHF.

The sample holds one count of this clone. The chain has TRBV6-5 and TRBJ1-2; D possibly corresponds to TRBD1 (6 bases). The V gene lost 6 bases and the J gene lost 6 bases, with 14 bases spanning the gap. Germline CDR1 MNHEY, CDR2 SVGAGI. The CDR3 is 13 residues long. The CDR3 loop reads CASRSRGGDGYTF. In DNA form, the CDR3 reads TGTGCCAGCAGATCGAGGGGGGGCGATGGCTACACCTTC.

This chain connects TRBV6-1 to TRBJ2-5; TRBD1 is a possible D gene (6 bases). The CDR3 sequence is 14 residues long. Germline loops: CDR1 MNHNS, CDR2 SASEGT. V lost 8 bases to trimming and J lost 1 base, with 14 bases between them. The CDR3, as DNA: TGTGCCAGCTTTGGACAGTTACCCCAAGAGACCCAGTACTTC. Its protein product is CASFGQLPQETQYF.

This chain uses TRBV4-1 with TRBJ1-2, with D perhaps TRBD1 (6 bases). The CDR3 length is 13 residues. CDR1 and CDR2 (germline): MGHRA, YSYEKL. The V end lost 2 bases, the J end lost 7 bases, and 11 bases lay between the germline ends. The CDR3 reads CASSQTGWAGYTF. Here the CDR3 DNA reads TGCGCCAGCAGCCAAACAGGGTGGGCTGGCTACACCTTC.